The 8 T cell receptor beta chains reported below all come from one sample, sequenced in a study of blood T cell repertoires in COVID-19. Here immunoSEQ multiplex PCR was the method, and the copy in TCRdb shows in-frame clones only, minus some. The sample contains some 240,000 clones, roughly four fifths of which appear only once. Sample: PBMCs or T cells enriched from blood (not recorded which). The receptor source for this set is a man in his fifties who had recovered from COVID-19.

The chain joins TRBV20-1 to TRBJ2-3; D is ambiguous. Germline CDR1 DFQATT, CDR2 SNEGSKA (reference sequence). The CDR3 runs 10 residues. CDR3 DNA sequence: TGCAGAGCCTCCGGGGATACGCAGTATTTT. This encodes CRASGDTQYF.

This sequence joins TRBV21-1 and TRBJ2-2; TRBD1 is the table's D call and was not checked against the DNA. TRBV21-1 is a known pseudogene. The CDR3 length is 13 residues. In nucleotides, the CDR3 is TGTGCCAGCAGCAGGGGGCGCACCGGGGAGCTGTTTTTT. Residues: CASSRGRTGELFF.

The V gene is TRBV7-3, the J gene TRBJ2-5; TRBD2 aligns across 8 bases. CDR1 and CDR2 from the germline V gene are SGHTA and FQGTGA. After removal of 5 bases from V and 3 bases from J, the junction contained 8 bases not matched to a gene. This CDR3 is built from 15 residues. The CDR3 reads CASSPRGGTEETQYF. As DNA, the CDR3 is TGTGCCAGCAGCCCTCGCGGGGGGACCGAAGAGACCCAGTACTTC.

V usage is TRBV15 and J usage is TRBJ2-5, with 16 bases aligning to TRBD2. With 5 bases clipped from V and 7 bases from J, the junction kept 16 bases outside the gene matches. The CDR3 has 19 residues. Looked up from germline, CDR1 is LNHNV and CDR2 is YYDKDF (reference sequence). In DNA form, the CDR3 reads TGTGCCACCAGCCCAAACTCACCGGGACTAGCGGGAGGGCCTGCGACCCAGTACTTC. Protein: CATSPNSPGLAGGPATQYF.

The CDR3, as DNA: TGCGCCAGCAGCCAACCAGGGGGAAGCTCCTACGAGCAGTACTTC. Its protein is CASSQPGGSSYEQYF. The chain is built from TRBV4-1 and TRBJ2-7; TRBD1 matches 7 bases. Germline V gene data show CDR1 as MGHRA and CDR2 as YSYEKL. The trim removed 2 bases at V and 0 bases at J, leaving 4 bases unmatched. The CDR3 spans 15 residues.

V gene TRBV6-5 combines with J gene TRBJ2-7; 11 positions agree with TRBD1. CDR1 MNHEY and CDR2 SVGAGI come from the germline V gene. This CDR3 is 14 amino acids long. Germline trimming cut 4 bases from V and 3 bases from J; bases unmatched to any gene: 2. CDR3 residues: CASSFGTGGYEQYF. CDR3 nucleotides: TGTGCCAGCAGTTTTGGGACAGGGGGCTACGAGCAGTACTTC.

The chain employs TRBV5-1 and TRBJ2-2; D is ambiguous. The CDR3 covers 16 residues. V was pared by 0 bases and J by 0 bases, with 9 bases between. CDR1 is SGHRS and CDR2 is YFSETQ in the germline V gene. The CDR3 DNA sequence: TGCGCCAGCAGCTTGGATGGTATAGCGAACACCGGGGAGCTGTTTTTT. This sequence encodes CASSLDGIANTGELFF.

The chain has TRBV28 and TRBJ1-5, with D perhaps matching TRBD1 (5 bases). This CDR3 comprises 15 residues. Trimming pared 4 bases from V and 3 bases from J, leaving 13 bases between. The V gene's germline CDR1 is MDHEN and CDR2 SYDVKM. In DNA, the CDR3 is TGTGCCAGCAGTTCCCCCGCAGGGCTCAATCAGCCCCAGCATTTT. Amino acid sequence: CASSSPAGLNQPQHF.